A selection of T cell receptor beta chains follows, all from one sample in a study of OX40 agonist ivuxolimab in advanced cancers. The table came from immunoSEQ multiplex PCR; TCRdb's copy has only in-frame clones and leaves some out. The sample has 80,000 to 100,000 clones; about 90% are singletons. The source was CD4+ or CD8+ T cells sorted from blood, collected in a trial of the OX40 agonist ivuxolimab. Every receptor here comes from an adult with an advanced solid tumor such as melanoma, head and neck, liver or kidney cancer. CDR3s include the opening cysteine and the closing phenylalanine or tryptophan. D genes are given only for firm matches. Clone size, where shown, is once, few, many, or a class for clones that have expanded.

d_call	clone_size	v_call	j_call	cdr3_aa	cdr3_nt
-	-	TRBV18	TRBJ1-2	CASSPQGTAYGYTF	TGTGCCAGCTCACCGCAAGGTACTGCCTATGGCTACACCTTC
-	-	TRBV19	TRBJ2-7	CASGALGFAGYDEQYF	TGTGCCAGCGGGGCTTTAGGGTTTGCCGGCTACGACGAGCAGTACTTC
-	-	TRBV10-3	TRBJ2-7	CAIRGDKSSYEQYF	TGTGCCATCAGGGGGGACAAGAGCTCCTACGAGCAGTACTTC
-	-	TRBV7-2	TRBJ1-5	CASSLIRGEQPQHF	TGTGCCAGCAGCTTAATTAGGGGGGAACAGCCCCAGCATTTT
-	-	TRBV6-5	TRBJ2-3	CASSFGLGSTDTQYF	TGTGCCAGCAGTTTCGGACTTGGGAGCACAGATACGCAGTATTTT
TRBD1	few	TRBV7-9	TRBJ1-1	CASNRGDRGVNTEAFF	TGTGCCAGCAACCGGGGGGACAGGGGTGTCAACACTGAAGCTTTCTTT
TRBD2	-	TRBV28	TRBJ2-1	CASSSHLAGAYNEQFF	TGTGCCAGCAGCTCTCACCTAGCGGGGGCCTACAATGAGCAGTTCTTC
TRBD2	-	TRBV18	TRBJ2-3	CASSLGLDTDTQYF	TGTGCCAGCTCACTCGGACTAGACACAGATACGCAGTATTTT
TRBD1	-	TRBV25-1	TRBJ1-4	CASSESLGTGDEKLFF	TGTGCCAGCAGTGAATCGCTGGGGACAGGGGATGAAAAACTGTTTTTT
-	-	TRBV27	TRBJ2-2	CASRIWGGGLTNTGELFF	TGTGCCAGCAGGATATGGGGCGGCGGGCTTACAAACACCGGGGAGCTGTTTTTT
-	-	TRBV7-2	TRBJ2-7	CASSAQGRDKQYF	TGTGCCAGCAGCGCCCAGGGGCGGGATAAGCAGTACTTC
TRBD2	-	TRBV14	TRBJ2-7	CASSPLSGGTYEQYF	TGTGCCAGCAGCCCCCTTAGCGGGGGTACCTACGAGCAGTACTTC
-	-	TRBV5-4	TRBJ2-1	CASSQDSYNEQFF	TGTGCCAGCAGCCAAGACAGTTACAATGAGCAGTTCTTC
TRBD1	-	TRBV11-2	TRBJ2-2	CASSLGVSQGTGELFF	TGTGCCAGCAGCTTAGGCGTATCACAGGGGACCGGGGAGCTGTTTTTT
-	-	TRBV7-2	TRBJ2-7	CASSLVISVDEQYF	TGTGCCAGCAGCTTAGTCATTAGCGTCGACGAGCAGTACTTC
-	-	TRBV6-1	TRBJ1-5	CASSGGGPFNQPQHF	TGTGCCAGCAGTGGGGGTGGACCCTTCAATCAGCCCCAGCATTTT
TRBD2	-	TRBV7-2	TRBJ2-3	CASSLTGTSYTDTQYF	TGTGCCAGCAGCTTAACCGGGACTAGTTACACAGATACGCAGTATTTT
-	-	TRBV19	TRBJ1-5	CASSPGNSYQPQHF	TGTGCCAGTAGTCCGGGCAACTCTTATCAGCCCCAGCATTTT
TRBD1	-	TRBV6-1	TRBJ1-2	CASSASRQGNYGYTF	TGTGCCAGCAGTGCCTCCCGACAGGGTAACTATGGCTACACCTTC
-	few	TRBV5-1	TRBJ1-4	CASSLGPAGPATNEKLFF	TGCGCCAGCAGCTTGGGCCCGGCAGGGCCTGCAACTAATGAAAAACTGTTTTTT
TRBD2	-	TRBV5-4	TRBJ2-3	CASSPATSGYSTDTQYF	TGTGCCAGCAGCCCCGCGACTAGCGGTTATAGCACAGATACGCAGTATTTT
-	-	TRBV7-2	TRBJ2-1	CASSPLHNEQFF	TGTGCCAGCAGCCCCCTCCACAATGAGCAGTTCTTC
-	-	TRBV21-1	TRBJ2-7	CASSKATGSYEQYF	TGTGCCAGCAGCAAAGCCACAGGGTCCTACGAGCAGTACTTC
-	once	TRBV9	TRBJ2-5	CASSVIPGRETQYF	TGTGCCAGCAGCGTAATACCGGGGAGGGAGACCCAGTACTTC
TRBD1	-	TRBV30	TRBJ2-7	CATEEGQGYEQYF	TGTGCCACGGAAGAGGGACAGGGATACGAGCAGTACTTC
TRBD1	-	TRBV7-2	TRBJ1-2	CASSLRTGGYGYTF	TGTGCCAGCAGTCTCAGGACAGGAGGCTATGGCTACACCTTC
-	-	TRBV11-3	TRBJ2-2	CASMNPPANTGELFF	TGTGCCAGCATGAACCCCCCAGCGAACACCGGGGAGCTGTTTTTT
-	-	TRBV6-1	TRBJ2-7	CASSAQSPGNSYEQYF	TGTGCCAGCAGTGCTCAATCCCCCGGAAACTCCTACGAGCAGTACTTC
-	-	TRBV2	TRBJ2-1	CASSPWGTNEQFF	TGTGCCAGCTCACCCTGGGGCACTAATGAGCAGTTCTTC
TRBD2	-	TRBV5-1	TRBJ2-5	CASTSSGSVGQETQYF	TGCGCCAGCACGTCTAGCGGGAGTGTGGGTCAAGAGACCCAGTACTTC
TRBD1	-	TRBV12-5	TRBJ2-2	CASGRQGLVSGELFF	TGTGCTAGTGGTCGACAGGGGTTGGTCTCCGGGGAGCTGTTTTTT
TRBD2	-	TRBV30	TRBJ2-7	CAWSVLVSGRADEQYF	TGTGCCTGGAGTGTACTAGTTAGCGGGAGGGCCGACGAGCAGTACTTC
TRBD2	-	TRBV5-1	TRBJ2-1	CASGPGLAGASASNEQFF	TGCGCCAGCGGGCCGGGACTAGCGGGAGCAAGTGCCTCCAATGAGCAGTTCTTC
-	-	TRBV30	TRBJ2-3	CAWSFSGGGDTQYF	TGTGCCTGGAGCTTTAGCGGAGGGGGAGATACGCAGTATTTT
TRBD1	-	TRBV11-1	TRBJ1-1	CASSLAGTGVMNTEAFF	TGTGCCAGCAGCTTAGCGGGAACAGGGGTAATGAACACTGAAGCTTTCTTT
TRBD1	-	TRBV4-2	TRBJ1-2	CASSQGTTGANYGYTF	TGTGCCAGCAGCCAAGGAACGACAGGGGCTAACTATGGCTACACCTTC
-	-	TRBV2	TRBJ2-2	CASSGPTAVTGELFF	TGTGCCAGCAGTGGGCCCACGGCGGTCACCGGGGAGCTGTTTTTT
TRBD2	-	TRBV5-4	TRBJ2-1	CASSSSQRLAGYNEQFF	TGTGCCAGCAGCTCCTCCCAGCGGTTAGCGGGCTACAATGAGCAGTTCTTC
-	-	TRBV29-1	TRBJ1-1	CSVRTPGHYEAFF	TGCAGCGTCCGGACCCCGGGACACTATGAAGCTTTCTTT
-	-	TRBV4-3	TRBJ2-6	CASSRAQVSGANVLTF	TGCGCCAGCAGCCGAGCCCAGGTGTCTGGGGCCAACGTCCTGACTTTC
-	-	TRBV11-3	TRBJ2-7	CASSSPSGTNEQYF	TGTGCCAGCAGCTCCCCTTCCGGGACCAACGAGCAGTACTTC
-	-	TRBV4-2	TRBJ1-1	CASSHETQGSEAFF	TGTGCCAGCAGCCATGAAACTCAGGGGTCTGAAGCTTTCTTT
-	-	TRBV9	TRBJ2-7	CASSQGIGGVDYEQYF	TGTGCCAGCAGCCAAGGGATCGGAGGGGTTGACTACGAGCAGTACTTC
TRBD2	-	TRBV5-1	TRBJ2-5	CASSPVAGVQQTQYF	TGCGCCAGCAGCCCAGTAGCGGGAGTACAACAGACCCAGTACTTC
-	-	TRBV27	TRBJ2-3	CASSLMSTDTQYF	TGTGCCAGCAGTTTGATGAGCACAGATACGCAGTATTTT
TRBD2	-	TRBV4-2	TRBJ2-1	CASSPHLAGYGNEQFF	TGTGCCAGCAGCCCCCACTTAGCGGGATACGGCAATGAGCAGTTCTTC